These 21 T cell receptor beta chains originate from one sample sequenced in a study of T cell responses to AZD1222 COVID-19 vaccine. Measured with immunoSEQ multiplex PCR; TCRdb has only the in-frame clones, and not every one. The sample records 100,000 to 150,000 clones, around nine tenths being singletons. Sequencing was performed on peripheral blood, taken on day 0 of AZD1222 vaccination. All receptors come from an adult in good health.

V gene TRBV6-2 or TRBV6-3 combines with J gene TRBJ1-1; D uncertain. Germline-derived CDR1 and CDR2 are MNHEY and SVGEGT. The V and J ends lost 6 bases and 0 bases respectively, with 14 bases between them. The CDR3 is 15 amino acids. As DNA, the CDR3 is TGTGCCAGCAGCCCTTTTGGGAATATGAACACTGAAGCTTTCTTT. Amino acid sequence: CASSPFGNMNTEAFF.

The gene calls are TRBV6-1 and TRBJ2-7, with TRBD1 matching over 9 bases. Losses at the gene ends were 2 bases for V and 2 bases for J; bases not matched to a gene: 4. CDR1 and CDR2 (germline): MNHNS, SASEGT. There are 15 residues in the CDR3. CDR3 in amino acids: CASSESGTGPYEQYF. The DNA for the CDR3 is TGTGCCAGCAGTGAAAGCGGGACAGGGCCCTACGAGCAGTACTTC.

This chain uses TRBV24-1 with TRBJ2-1, with 12 bases identical to TRBD1. The CDR3 spans 15 residues. V shed 3 bases, J shed 8 bases, and the junction held 4 bases outside the gene matches. Germline V gives CDR1 KGHDR, CDR2 SFDVKD. The CDR3 region has the DNA TGTGCCACCAGTGATCCGGGACAGGGGGCACATGAGCAGTTCTTC. Protein product: CATSDPGQGAHEQFF.

V and J are TRBV27 and TRBJ2-5; TRBD2 aligns across 8 bases. J gave up 3 bases and V 4 bases, and 7 bases lay outside the gene matches. The CDR3 extends over 15 amino acids. Per germline, CDR1 MNHEY and CDR2 SMNVEV (reference sequence). CDR3 in DNA: TGTGCCAGCAGTTCAACCGGGACTAGGAAAGAGACCCAGTACTTC. Its protein product is CASSSTGTRKETQYF.

The count of this clone is one. This rearrangement joins TRBV4-2 to TRBJ1-3, with TRBD1 matching over 7 bases. The CDR3 consists of 17 residues. J lost 2 bases, V lost 1 base, and 8 bases had no gene match. Germline V lookup: CDR1 LGHNA, CDR2 YNFKEQ. The CDR3 DNA sequence: TGTGCCAGCAGCCAAGGGGGAGGGGGCATCGCTGGAAACACCATATATTTT. Protein: CASSQGGGGIAGNTIYF.

This chain joins TRBV2 and TRBJ2-2; D is possibly TRBD1 (6 bases). Trimming stripped 8 bases from V and 2 bases from J, with 12 bases between. Germline V gene lookup returns CDR1 SNHLY and CDR2 FYNNEI. The CDR3 extends over 14 amino acids. CDR3 sequence (DNA): TGTGCCAGCGGTTGGGGGCGAAACACCGGGGAGCTGTTTTTT. Translated, it gives CASGWGRNTGELFF.

The chain combines TRBV12-3 or TRBV12-4 with TRBJ1-2; tentatively, D is TRBD1 (6 bases). V was cut by 6 bases and J by 8 bases, with 10 bases left in between. This CDR3 comprises 11 residues. CDR3 amino acids: CASRQGQGYTF. DNA of the CDR3: TGTGCCAGCAGACAGGGCCAGGGCTACACCTTC.

The chain is built from TRBV6-5 and TRBJ1-6; D perhaps matches TRBD1 (6 bases). V dropped 2 bases and J dropped 5 bases, with 10 bases sitting between them. From germline, CDR1 is MNHEY and CDR2 SVGAGI. CDR3 length: 15 residues. CDR3 region: CASSYRQAHNSPLHF. The CDR3 coding sequence is TGTGCCAGCAGTTACAGACAGGCCCATAATTCACCCCTCCACTTT.

This clone came up once. This chain joins TRBV18 and TRBJ1-5; D call uncertain. The V and J ends lost 3 bases and 3 bases respectively, with 12 bases between them. CDR3 length equals 15 residues. Germline lookup yields CDR1 KGHSH and CDR2 LQKENI. CDR3 loop: CASSPMSSANQPQHF. The CDR3, as DNA: TGTGCCAGCTCACCGATGTCCAGCGCCAATCAGCCCCAGCATTTT.

This chain links TRBV29-1 with TRBJ2-7; D unresolved. This CDR3 is 14 amino acids long. Trimming cost V 1 base and J 2 bases, with 12 bases left between them. The germline gives CDR1 SQVTM, CDR2 ANQGSEA. Here the CDR3 DNA reads TGCAGCGTTGAAGGGGTCGGAGAGACCTACGAGCAGTACTTC. It translates to CSVEGVGETYEQYF.

This clone showed up just once. CDR3 in DNA: TGTGCCACCAGTCTTCAGCGCAATGAGCAGTTCTTC. Translating it yields CATSLQRNEQFF. The V and J genes are TRBV15 and TRBJ2-1; no definite D call. The length of the CDR3 is 12 residues. Trimming took off 6 bases at V and 6 bases at J, with 9 bases between the two ends. CDR1 is LNHNV and CDR2 is YYDKDF in the germline V gene (reference sequence).

V gene TRBV6-6 combines with J gene TRBJ1-2, with a tentative D call TRBD1 (6 bases). Trimming took off 6 bases at V and 1 base at J, with 18 bases between the two ends. The CDR3 has 16 amino acids. Germline-derived CDR1 and CDR2 are MNHNY and SVGAGI (reference sequence). The CDR3 DNA reads as TGTGCCAGCAGCGACGCCCCAGGGGCTCTTAACTATGGCTACACCTTC. Its protein is CASSDAPGALNYGYTF.

V usage is TRBV11-2 and J usage is TRBJ2-3, with TRBD2 identical over 15 bases. Germline V gene data show CDR1 as SGHAT and CDR2 as FQNNGV. This CDR3 spans 15 amino acids. With V trimmed by 1 base and J by 8 bases, 1 base remained unmatched. The CDR3 here is CASSLVGLAGGTQYF. In DNA, the CDR3 is TGTGCCAGCAGCTTAGTGGGACTAGCGGGAGGTACGCAGTATTTT.

The chain employs TRBV18 and TRBJ1-5; 7 bases are a match to TRBD1. V lost 6 bases to trimming and J lost 5 bases; unmatched junction nucleotides: 7. The CDR3 totals 14 residues. Germline loops: CDR1 KGHSH, CDR2 LQKENI. The CDR3 sequence: CASSPTGRDQPQHF. CDR3 nucleotides: TGTGCCAGCTCCCCGACAGGGAGGGATCAGCCCCAGCATTTT.

The V gene is TRBV9, the J gene TRBJ1-1, with 10 bases lining up with TRBD1. Germline V gene lookup returns CDR1 SGDLS and CDR2 YYNGEE. J gave up 6 bases and V 2 bases, and 1 base lay outside the gene matches. CDR3 length equals 13 residues. The DNA of the CDR3 is TGTGCCAGCAGCGTCGACAGGGGGCCTGAAGCTTTCTTT. Its translation is CASSVDRGPEAFF.

This clone came up once. The rearrangement uses TRBV6-5 and TRBJ1-1, with D possibly matching TRBD1 (6 bases). Germline CDR1 is MNHEY and CDR2 is SVGAGI. The V gene lost 2 bases and the J gene lost 7 bases, with 11 bases spanning the gap. The CDR3 length is 13 residues. CDR3 loop: CASSYVGGGEAFF. The CDR3, as DNA: TGTGCCAGCAGTTACGTAGGGGGAGGTGAAGCTTTCTTT.

V is TRBV6-5 and J is TRBJ1-1; D is uncertain. Germline lookup yields CDR1 MNHEY and CDR2 SVGAGI. With 4 bases removed from V and 3 bases from J, the gap between germline ends came to 9 bases. There are 13 residues in the CDR3. The CDR3 bases are TGTGCCAGCAGTTTAAATAAAGACACTGAAGCTTTCTTT. Amino acid sequence: CASSLNKDTEAFF.

This clone was seen just once. The chain combines TRBV28 with TRBJ1-2; D remains unclear. The CDR3 contains 14 residues. The V gene's germline CDR1 is MDHEN and CDR2 SYDVKM. The ends were cut back, 7 bases at V and 4 bases at J, with 16 bases in the middle. CDR3 loop: CASNVGSRSYGYTF. The DNA for the CDR3 is TGTGCCAGCAACGTCGGTAGTCGAAGCTATGGCTACACCTTC.

V and J are TRBV5-1 and TRBJ1-4, with D possibly matching TRBD1 (5 bases). Per the germline V gene, CDR1 is SGHRS and CDR2 is YFSETQ. CDR3 size: 15 residues. The V end was cut by 4 bases, the J end by 8 bases, with 18 bases between. The CDR3 protein is CASSGSGTGLEKLFF. DNA of the CDR3: TGCGCCAGCAGCGGGAGCGGTACAGGATTAGAAAAACTGTTTTTT.

The CDR3 DNA is TGTGCCAGCAGCCACTTGACAGTACCTTTCGAGCAGTACTTC. The encoded protein is CASSHLTVPFEQYF. V usage is TRBV3-1 (or the pseudogene TRBV3-2) and J usage is TRBJ2-7, with D possibly being TRBD1 (5 bases). V shed 3 bases and J shed 6 bases, with 15 bases lying between them. There are 14 residues in the CDR3. Germline assignment: CDR1 LGHDT and CDR2 YNNKEL (reference sequence).

The count of this clone is one. This chain connects TRBV24-1 to TRBJ2-7; TRBD2 agrees at 14 bases. Germline V lookup: CDR1 KGHDR, CDR2 SFDVKD. Losses at the gene ends were 3 bases for V and 3 bases for J; bases not matched to a gene: 3. This CDR3 is 16 amino acids long. CDR3 sequence reads: CATSDAGLAGVYEQYF. DNA of the CDR3: TGTGCCACCAGTGATGCGGGACTAGCGGGGGTCTACGAGCAGTACTTC.